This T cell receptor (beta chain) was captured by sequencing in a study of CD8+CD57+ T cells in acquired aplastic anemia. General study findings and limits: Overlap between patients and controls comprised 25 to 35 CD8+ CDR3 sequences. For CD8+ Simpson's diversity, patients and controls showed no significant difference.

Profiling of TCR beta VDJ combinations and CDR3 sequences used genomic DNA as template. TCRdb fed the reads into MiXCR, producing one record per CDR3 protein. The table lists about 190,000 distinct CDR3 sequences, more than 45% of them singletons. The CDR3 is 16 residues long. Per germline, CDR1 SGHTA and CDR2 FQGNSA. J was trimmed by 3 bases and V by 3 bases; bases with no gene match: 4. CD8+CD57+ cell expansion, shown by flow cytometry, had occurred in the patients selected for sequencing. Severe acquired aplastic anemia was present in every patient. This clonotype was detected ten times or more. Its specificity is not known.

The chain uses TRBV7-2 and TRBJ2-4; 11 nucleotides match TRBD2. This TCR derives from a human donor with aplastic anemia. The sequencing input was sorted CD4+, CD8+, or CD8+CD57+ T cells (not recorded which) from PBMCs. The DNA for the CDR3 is TGTGCCAGCAGCTTCAGACTAGCGGGGAACAAAAACATTCAGTACTTC. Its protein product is CASSFRLAGNKNIQYF.